This T cell receptor beta chain was profiled in a study of lymphopenia after photon versus proton radiotherapy. Study-level results: Photon-treated patients lost naive T cells and TCR diversity; proton-treated stayed stable. Larger post-nadir TCR diversity loss correlated inversely with survival in deceased patients. Better survival with proton therapy was suggested as possible, not demonstrated. After the lymphocyte nadir, photon-treated repertoires showed oligoclonal expansion, especially of CD8+ Temra cells.

Germline values: CDR1 SGHNT, CDR2 YYREEE (reference sequence). The J segment lost 5 bases and the V segment lost 1 base, leaving 2 bases of the junction unmatched. The CDR3 contains 15 residues. To note about this clone: The antigen is undetermined.

Repertoires were generated with immunoSEQ multiplex PCR, while TCRdb's copy carries only in-frame clones and drops some. The table shows 20,000 to 25,000 clones, with roughly 85% occurring only once. The source was peripheral blood, collected from a patient treated with photon-based radiotherapy. The source is a man aged 60 to 75 with pancreatic cancer. The chain links TRBV5-4 to TRBJ2-1; 11 nucleotides agree with TRBD2. CDR3 DNA sequence: TGTGCCAGCAGCTTGTCTAGCGGGGGGCACAATGAGCAGTTCTTC. Its protein is CASSLSSGGHNEQFF.